Included here is one T cell receptor beta chain sequence, with context. No cognate antigen has been identified for it. No base quality information exists; no much larger clone differs at one position. The CDR3, from cysteine to phenylalanine, totals 14 residues. Only CDR3 DNA is held: 42 bases, read in frame from base 1. For CDR1 and CDR2, the germline V gene lists SGHDT and YYEEEE. The junction carries 10 bases between V and J, which are trimmed by 0 bases and 4 bases respectively. TCRbeta CDR3 regions were amplified from genomic DNA by means of the immunoSEQ Assay, a bias-controlled multiplex PCR. In the authors' own workflow: The number of nucleated cells in each sample was estimated from the amplification of reference gene primers within the assay. To quantify the absolute abundance of each unique TCRbeta CDR3 rearrangement, sequence reads were collapsed and filtered. For each sample, productive Simpson clonality was calculated as the square root of Simpson's diversity index across productive rearrangements. TCRdb took this table from immuneACCESS and kept in-frame rearrangements with V and J called. Such tables lack part of the clones; where checked against another copy, unresolved V genes explain under half of the gap, and the rest is unexplained. V and J calls and clone size are copied from that table; D and trimming were computed from the DNA. The sample profile shows around 150,000 clones; over 60% of them were found once. The ten largest clones take up 16% of the sample.

The collaborating institutions used their own protocols to collect whole blood in K2EDTA tubes. For TCRbeta analysis, collaborators shipped samples as frozen whole blood, isolated PBMCs, or DNA extracted from either of those sample types. This sample was included in a study of blood T cell repertoires in COVID-19 (dated by TCRdb to about 2020). Background for the entire study: Samples covering the acute and convalescent phases of COVID-19 were provided by collaborators in the United States, Italy and Spain. The material from the prospective study consisted of cDNA or gDNA derived from T cells, B-cell-depleted T cells, or PBMCs. Subjects who had been exposed to COVID-19, were actively infected with it, or had recovered from it provided the deeply sampled blood TCRbeta repertoires that made up the dataset. The repertoires were released in a freely available public database intended as a resource for research on the immune response to SARS-CoV-2. Samples were obtained from the ongoing ImmuneRACE study (first 160 participants) and from over 1,000 subjects provided by 6 global collaborators. A de-identified subject ID, COVID-19 status, age in years and sex were almost always included in the sample metadata. Where available, HLA class I and class II types were taken from metadata supplied by the sample provider and were not determined by assay-based typing.

General findings and caveats noted by the study authors: How much clinical and demographic metadata was included differed by source and by participant, and the metadata was provided uncurated.

This TCR was recovered from a man in his fifties or sixties with acute or convalescent COVID-19. The specimen was peripheral blood. The rearranged chain carries TRBV5-6 and TRBJ2-5; the D gene is unclear. The nucleotide sequence is TGTGCCAGCAGCTTGGAAAACCCGGGAGAGACCCAGTACTTC. This yields the protein CASSLENPGETQYF.